Sequencing of this TCR beta chain was carried out in a study of cytomegalovirus exposure and HLA in healthy donors. This clone is a singleton in its sample. The antigen is not known. Study-wide points: With later analysis, a missense DCLRE1C variant became linked to TCR beta V- and J-gene trimming.

Amplification used 60 Vbeta primers and 13 Jbeta primers. Sequencing was performed with immunoSEQ multiplex PCR; in TCRdb, only in-frame clones are kept and a portion is missing. This sample has about 67,000 clones, with about 80% found just once. This CDR3 is built from 15 residues. The V gene's germline CDR1 is MNHEY and CDR2 SVGAGI. Losses at the gene ends were 6 bases for V and 4 bases for J; bases not matched to a gene: 9. The sequenced sample consisted of PBMCs. The chain links TRBV6-5 to TRBJ2-4; 7 bases are a match to TRBD2. This receptor was identified in a man between 60 and 75 years old in good health and CMV-seropositive. The CDR3 sequence: CASSSQTGRKNIQYF. The CDR3 coding sequence is TGTGCCAGCAGCTCCCAGACCGGGAGGAAAAACATTCAGTACTTC.